These 6 T cell receptor beta chains came from one sample sequenced in a study of blood T cell repertoires in COVID-19. This table comes from immunoSEQ multiplex PCR, and its TCRdb copy is limited to in-frame clones, with some not included. The sample lists roughly 220,000 clones, roughly nine tenths seen once, with about 9.4% in the top ten. What was sequenced was peripheral blood. The source is a woman between 50 and 59 years old with COVID-19, enrolled during active disease.

This rearrangement joins TRBV6-1 to TRBJ1-4; TRBD1 aligns across 10 bases. The J segment lost 5 bases and the V segment lost 2 bases, leaving 5 bases of the junction unmatched. Germline CDR1 and CDR2: MNHNS and SASEGT. CDR3 size: 16 residues. CDR3 bases: TGTGCCAGCAGTGAAAGGACAGGGGGAGGAAATGAAAAACTGTTTTTT. It codes for CASSERTGGGNEKLFF.

Comments on this clone: Other DNA sequences in this sample translate to the same CDR3. This rearrangement joins TRBV6-5 to TRBJ1-1; D unclear. CDR1 and CDR2 from the germline V gene are MNHEY and SVGAGI. Trimming took off 0 bases at V and 1 base at J, with 6 bases between the two ends. The CDR3 consists of 14 residues. This CDR3 is CASSYSGGNTEAFF. CDR3 sequence (DNA): TGTGCCAGCAGTTACTCTGGAGGGAACACTGAAGCTTTCTTT.

Details on this clone: This sample also contains other DNA sequences that code for the same CDR3. The chain joins TRBV7-9 to TRBJ1-2; D remains unclear. V lost 5 bases to trimming and J lost 2 bases, with 6 bases between them. CDR3 length: 12 amino acids. CDR1 and CDR2 from the germline V gene are SEHNR and FQNEAQ (reference sequence). The CDR3 reads CASSPSNYGYTF. The CDR3 nucleotides read TGTGCCAGCAGCCCTTCCAACTATGGCTACACCTTC. The whole variable domain, remainder taken from reference TRBV7-9 and TRBJ1-2, is DTGVSQNPRHKITKRGQNVTFRCDPISEHNRLYWYRQTLGQGPEFLTYFQNEAQLEKSRLLSDRFSAERPKGSFSTLEIQRTEQGDSAMYLCASSPSNYGYTFGSGTRLTVV.

This clone was observed a few times. The chain uses TRBV19 and TRBJ1-2, with D possibly being TRBD1 (5 bases). This CDR3 comprises 13 residues. CDR1 LNHDA and CDR2 SQIVND come from the germline V gene (reference sequence). V was shortened by 1 base and J by 8 bases, with 11 bases between the two germline ends. CDR3 coding DNA: TGTGCCAGTAGTATAGGACAGATGAAGGGCTACACCTTC. Translation gives CASSIGQMKGYTF.

The chain combines TRBV5-1 with TRBJ1-1, with D possibly being TRBD1 (6 bases). Germline V lookup: CDR1 SGHRS, CDR2 YFSETQ. Trimming took 3 bases from V and 0 from J, leaving 9 bases between them. The CDR3 runs to 14 residues. CDR3 amino acids: CASSSRTVNTEAFF. The CDR3 nucleotides are TGCGCCAGCAGCTCCCGGACAGTGAACACTGAAGCTTTCTTT.

The chain has TRBV19 and TRBJ1-6; TRBD1 matches 7 bases. This CDR3 is 15 amino acids long. CDR1 and CDR2 from the germline V gene are LNHDA and SQIVND (reference sequence). The J segment lost 3 bases and the V segment lost 5 bases, leaving 4 bases of the junction unmatched. As DNA, the CDR3 is TGTGCCAGTAGTGCGACAGGGAACTATAATTCACCCCTCCACTTT. Translation gives CASSATGNYNSPLHF.